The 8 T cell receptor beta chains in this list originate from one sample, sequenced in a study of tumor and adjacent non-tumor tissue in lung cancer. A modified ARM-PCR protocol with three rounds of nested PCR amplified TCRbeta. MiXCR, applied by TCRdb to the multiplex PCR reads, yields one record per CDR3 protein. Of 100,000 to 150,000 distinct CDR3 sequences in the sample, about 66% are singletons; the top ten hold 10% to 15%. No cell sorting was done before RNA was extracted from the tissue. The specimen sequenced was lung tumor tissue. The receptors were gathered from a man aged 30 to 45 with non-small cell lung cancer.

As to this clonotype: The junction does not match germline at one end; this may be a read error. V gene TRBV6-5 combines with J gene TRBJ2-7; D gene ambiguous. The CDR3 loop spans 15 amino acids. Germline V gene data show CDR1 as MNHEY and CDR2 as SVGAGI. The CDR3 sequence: CASSYDSRETYEQHF. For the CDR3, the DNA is TGTGCCAGCAGTTACGATTCCAGAGAAACCTACGAGCAGCACTTC.

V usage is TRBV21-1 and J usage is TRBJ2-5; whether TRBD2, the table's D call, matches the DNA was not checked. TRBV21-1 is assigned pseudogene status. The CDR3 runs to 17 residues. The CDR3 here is CASSKNRLAGIQETQYF. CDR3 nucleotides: TGTGCCAGCAGCAAGAATAGGCTAGCGGGGATCCAAGAGACCCAGTACTTC.

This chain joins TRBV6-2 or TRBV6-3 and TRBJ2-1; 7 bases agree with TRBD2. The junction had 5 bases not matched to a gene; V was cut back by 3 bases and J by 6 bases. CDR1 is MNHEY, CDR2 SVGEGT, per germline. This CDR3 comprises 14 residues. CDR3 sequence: CASSYRDYSNEQFF. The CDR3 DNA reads TGTGCCAGCAGTTATCGGGACTATTCCAATGAGCAGTTCTTC.

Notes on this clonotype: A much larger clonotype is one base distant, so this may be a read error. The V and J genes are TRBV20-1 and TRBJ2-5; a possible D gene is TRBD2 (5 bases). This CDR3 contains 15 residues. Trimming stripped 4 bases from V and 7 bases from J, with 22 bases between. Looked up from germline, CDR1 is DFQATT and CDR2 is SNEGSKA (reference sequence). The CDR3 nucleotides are TGCAGTGCTATCCGAGTTCAGGACGACGGAGGGACCCAGTACTTC. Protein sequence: CSAIRVQDDGGTQYF.

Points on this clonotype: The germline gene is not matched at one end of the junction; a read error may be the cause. The CDR3 loop reads CTSSPLQRGGRNEQFF. The CDR3 DNA follows: TGCACCAGCAGTCCCCTCCAGCGGGGGGGCCGGAATGAGCAGTTCTTC. This rearrangement joins TRBV4-1 to TRBJ2-1; 10 bases are shared with TRBD2. The length of the CDR3 is 16 residues. CDR1 is MGHRA, CDR2 YSYEKL, per germline.

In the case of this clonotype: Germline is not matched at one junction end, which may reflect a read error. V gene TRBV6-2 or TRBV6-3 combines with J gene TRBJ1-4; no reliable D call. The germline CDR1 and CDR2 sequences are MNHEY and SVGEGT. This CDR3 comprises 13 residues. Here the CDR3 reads CASSSSGPGKPFF. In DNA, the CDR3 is TGTGCCAGCAGTTCCTCAGGTCCCGGAAAACCGTTTTTT.

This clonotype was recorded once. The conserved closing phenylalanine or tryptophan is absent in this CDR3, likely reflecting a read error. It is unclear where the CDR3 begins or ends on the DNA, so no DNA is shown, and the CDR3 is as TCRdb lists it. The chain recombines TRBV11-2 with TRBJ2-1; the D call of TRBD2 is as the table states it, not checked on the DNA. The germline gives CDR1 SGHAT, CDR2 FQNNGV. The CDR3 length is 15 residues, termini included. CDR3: CASSDLATAYNEQSL.

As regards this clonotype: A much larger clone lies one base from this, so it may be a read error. The CDR3: CASTPTFRGNSPLHF. CDR3 DNA sequence: TGTGCCAGCACCCCAACCTTTCGGGGGAATTCACCCCTCCACTTT. V usage is TRBV6-5 and J usage is TRBJ1-6, with a weak D call TRBD1 (5 bases). CDR1 is MNHEY and CDR2 is SVGAGI in the germline V gene. The CDR3 has 15 residues. The V and J ends lost 7 bases and 7 bases respectively, with 17 bases between them.